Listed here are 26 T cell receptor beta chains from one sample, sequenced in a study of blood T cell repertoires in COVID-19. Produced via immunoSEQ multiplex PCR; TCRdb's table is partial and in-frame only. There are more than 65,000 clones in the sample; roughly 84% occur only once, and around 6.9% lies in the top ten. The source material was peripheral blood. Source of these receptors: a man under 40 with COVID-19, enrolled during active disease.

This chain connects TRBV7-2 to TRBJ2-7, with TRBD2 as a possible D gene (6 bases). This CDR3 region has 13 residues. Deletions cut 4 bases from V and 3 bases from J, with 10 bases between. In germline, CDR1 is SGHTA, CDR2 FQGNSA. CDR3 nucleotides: TGTGCCAGCAGCTCGGGACTGGGCTACGAGCAGTACTTC. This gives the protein CASSSGLGYEQYF. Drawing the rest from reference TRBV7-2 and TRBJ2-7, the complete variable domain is GAGVSQSPSNKVTEKGKDVELRCDPISGHTALYWYRQSLGQGLEFLIYFQGNSAPDKSGLPSDRFSAERTGGSVSTLTIQRTQQEDSAVYLCASSSGLGYEQYFGPGTRLTVT.

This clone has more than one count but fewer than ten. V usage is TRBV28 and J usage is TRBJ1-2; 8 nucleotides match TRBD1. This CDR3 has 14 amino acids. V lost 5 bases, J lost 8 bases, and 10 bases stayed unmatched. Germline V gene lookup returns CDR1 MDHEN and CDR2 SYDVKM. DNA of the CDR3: TGTGCCAGCAGTGTGGGGCAGGGGGCGAGGGGCTACACCTTC. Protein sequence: CASSVGQGARGYTF.

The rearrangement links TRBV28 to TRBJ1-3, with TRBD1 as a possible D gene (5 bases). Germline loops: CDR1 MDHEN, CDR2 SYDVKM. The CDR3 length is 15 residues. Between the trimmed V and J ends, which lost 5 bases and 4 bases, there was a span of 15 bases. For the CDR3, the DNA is TGTGCCAGCAGTCCAAGGGGTATGGGCGGAAACACCATATATTTT. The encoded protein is CASSPRGMGGNTIYF.

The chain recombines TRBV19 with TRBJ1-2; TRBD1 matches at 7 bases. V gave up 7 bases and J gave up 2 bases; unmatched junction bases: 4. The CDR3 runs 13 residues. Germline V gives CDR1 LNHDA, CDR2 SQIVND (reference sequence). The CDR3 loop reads CASNDRVNYGYTF. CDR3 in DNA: TGTGCCAGTAATGACAGGGTGAACTATGGCTACACCTTC.

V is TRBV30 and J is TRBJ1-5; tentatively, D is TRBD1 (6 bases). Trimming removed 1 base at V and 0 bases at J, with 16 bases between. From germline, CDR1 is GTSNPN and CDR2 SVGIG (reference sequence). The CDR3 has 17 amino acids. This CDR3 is CAWSAQGQFLSNQPQHF. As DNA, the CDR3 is TGTGCCTGGAGTGCCCAGGGACAATTTCTTAGCAATCAGCCCCAGCATTTT.

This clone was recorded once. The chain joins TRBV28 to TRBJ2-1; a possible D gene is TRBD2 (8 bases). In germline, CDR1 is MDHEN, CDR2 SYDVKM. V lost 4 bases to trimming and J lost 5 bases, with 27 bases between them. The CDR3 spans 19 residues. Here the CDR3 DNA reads TGTGCCAGCAGTTCTCCCAGGGGGGGGCAGCGGGAGTGGGACAATGAGCAGTTCTTC. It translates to CASSSPRGGQREWDNEQFF.

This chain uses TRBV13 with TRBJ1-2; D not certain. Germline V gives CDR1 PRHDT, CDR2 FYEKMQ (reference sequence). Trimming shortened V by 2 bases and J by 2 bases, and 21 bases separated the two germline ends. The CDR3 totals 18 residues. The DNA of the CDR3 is TGTGCCAGCAGCTTATGGGCGGGAGAACAGAGCTCGAACTATGGCTACACCTTC. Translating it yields CASSLWAGEQSSNYGYTF.

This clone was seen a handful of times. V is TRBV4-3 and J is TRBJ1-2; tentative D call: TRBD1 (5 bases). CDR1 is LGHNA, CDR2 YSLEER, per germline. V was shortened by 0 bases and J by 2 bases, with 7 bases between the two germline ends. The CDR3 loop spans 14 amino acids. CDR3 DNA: TGCGCCAGCAGCCAAGAGGAGGGGAACTATGGCTACACCTTC. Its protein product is CASSQEEGNYGYTF.

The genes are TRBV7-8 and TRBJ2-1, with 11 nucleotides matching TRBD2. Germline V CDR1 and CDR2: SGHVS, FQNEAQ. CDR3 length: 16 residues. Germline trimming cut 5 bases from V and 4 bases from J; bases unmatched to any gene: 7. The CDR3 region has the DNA TGTGCCAGCAGCCCTTGGGGACTAGCGGTTTACAATGAGCAGTTCTTC. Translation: CASSPWGLAVYNEQFF.

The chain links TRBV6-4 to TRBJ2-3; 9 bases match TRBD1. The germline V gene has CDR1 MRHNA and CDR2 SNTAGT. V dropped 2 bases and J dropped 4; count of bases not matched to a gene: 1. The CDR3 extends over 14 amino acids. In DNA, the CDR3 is TGTGCCAGCAGTGACACAGGGGGCGCAGATACGCAGTATTTT. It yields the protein CASSDTGGADTQYF.

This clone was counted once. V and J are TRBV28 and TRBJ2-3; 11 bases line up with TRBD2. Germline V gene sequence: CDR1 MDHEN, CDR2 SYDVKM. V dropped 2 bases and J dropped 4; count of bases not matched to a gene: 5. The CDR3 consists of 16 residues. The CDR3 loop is CASSLRLAGGSDTQYF. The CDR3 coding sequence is TGTGCCAGCAGTTTAAGGCTAGCGGGAGGATCAGATACGCAGTATTTT.

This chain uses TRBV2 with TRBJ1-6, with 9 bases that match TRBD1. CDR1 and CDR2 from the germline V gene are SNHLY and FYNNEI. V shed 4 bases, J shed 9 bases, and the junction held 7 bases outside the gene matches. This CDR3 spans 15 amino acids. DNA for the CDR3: TGTGCCAGCAGTGTTACGGGACAGGGCAGTTCACCCCTCCACTTT. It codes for CASSVTGQGSSPLHF.

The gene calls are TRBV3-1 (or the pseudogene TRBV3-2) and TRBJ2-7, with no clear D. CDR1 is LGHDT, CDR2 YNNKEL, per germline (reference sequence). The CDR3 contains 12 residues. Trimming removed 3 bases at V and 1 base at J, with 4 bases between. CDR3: CASSHASYEQYF. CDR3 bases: TGTGCCAGCAGCCATGCGTCCTACGAGCAGTACTTC.

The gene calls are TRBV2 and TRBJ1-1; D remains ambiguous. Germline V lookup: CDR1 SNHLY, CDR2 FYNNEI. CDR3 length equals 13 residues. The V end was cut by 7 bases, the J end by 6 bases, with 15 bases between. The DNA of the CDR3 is TGTGCCAGCACCGACCGAGGGAGGTCTGAAGCTTTCTTT. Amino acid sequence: CASTDRGRSEAFF.

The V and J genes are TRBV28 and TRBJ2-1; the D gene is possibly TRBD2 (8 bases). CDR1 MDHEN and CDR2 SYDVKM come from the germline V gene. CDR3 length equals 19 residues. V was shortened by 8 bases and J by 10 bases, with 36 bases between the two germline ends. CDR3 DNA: TGTGCCAGCGGAGAAGGGGACAGAGGGGGTCAAGCGGGAGCGACGGAGCAGTTCTTC. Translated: CASGEGDRGGQAGATEQFF.

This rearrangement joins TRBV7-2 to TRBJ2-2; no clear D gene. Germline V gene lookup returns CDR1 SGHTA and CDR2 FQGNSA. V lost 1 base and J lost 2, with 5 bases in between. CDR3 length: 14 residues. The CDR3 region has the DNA TGTGCCAGCAGCTTAGTTACAAACACCGGGGAGCTGTTTTTT. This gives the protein CASSLVTNTGELFF.

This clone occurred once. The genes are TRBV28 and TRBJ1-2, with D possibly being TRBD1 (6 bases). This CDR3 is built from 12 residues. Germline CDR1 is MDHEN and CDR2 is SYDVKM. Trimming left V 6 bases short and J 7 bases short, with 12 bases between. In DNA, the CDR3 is TGTGCCAGCAGCGGAACAGGGAGTGGCTACACCTTC. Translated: CASSGTGSGYTF.

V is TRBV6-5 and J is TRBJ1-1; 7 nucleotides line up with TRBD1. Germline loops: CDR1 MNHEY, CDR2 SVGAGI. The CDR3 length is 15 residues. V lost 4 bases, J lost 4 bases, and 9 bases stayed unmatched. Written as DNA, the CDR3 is TGTGCCAGCAGTTCACCAGACAGGGTCAGCACTGAAGCTTTCTTT. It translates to CASSSPDRVSTEAFF.

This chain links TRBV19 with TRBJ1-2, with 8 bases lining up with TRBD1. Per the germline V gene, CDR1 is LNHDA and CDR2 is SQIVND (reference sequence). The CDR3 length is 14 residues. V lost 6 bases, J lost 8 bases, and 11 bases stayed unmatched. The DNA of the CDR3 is TGTGCCAGTAGCTCCGGGACAGGAAGTTACGGCTACACCTTC. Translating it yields CASSSGTGSYGYTF.

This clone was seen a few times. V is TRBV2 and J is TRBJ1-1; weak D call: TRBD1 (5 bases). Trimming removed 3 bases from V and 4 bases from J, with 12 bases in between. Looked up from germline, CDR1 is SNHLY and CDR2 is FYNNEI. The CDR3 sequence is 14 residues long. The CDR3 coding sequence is TGTGCCAGCAGTGATTTGCAGGGAGGCACTGAAGCTTTCTTT. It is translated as CASSDLQGGTEAFF.

The CDR3 DNA sequence: TGTGCCAGCAGAGGACAGGGGGCCACCTATGGCTACACCTTC. Amino acids: CASRGQGATYGYTF. The gene calls are TRBV28 and TRBJ1-2; 11 positions match TRBD1. With 6 bases clipped from V and 4 bases from J, the junction kept 4 bases outside the gene matches. The CDR3 runs 14 residues. Germline CDR1 is MDHEN and CDR2 is SYDVKM.

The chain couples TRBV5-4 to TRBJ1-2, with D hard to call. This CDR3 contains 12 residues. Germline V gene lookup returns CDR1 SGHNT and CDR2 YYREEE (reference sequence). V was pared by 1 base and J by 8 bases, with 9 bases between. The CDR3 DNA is TGTGCCAGCAGCTTGAAGACTGGGGGCTACACCTTC. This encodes CASSLKTGGYTF.

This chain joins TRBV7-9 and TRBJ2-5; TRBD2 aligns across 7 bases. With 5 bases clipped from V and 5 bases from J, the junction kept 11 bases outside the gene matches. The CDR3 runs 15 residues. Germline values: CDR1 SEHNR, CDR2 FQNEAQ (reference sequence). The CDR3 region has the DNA TGTGCCAGCAGCCCCCTGGGGGGGTTCGAGGAGACCCAGTACTTC. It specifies CASSPLGGFEETQYF.

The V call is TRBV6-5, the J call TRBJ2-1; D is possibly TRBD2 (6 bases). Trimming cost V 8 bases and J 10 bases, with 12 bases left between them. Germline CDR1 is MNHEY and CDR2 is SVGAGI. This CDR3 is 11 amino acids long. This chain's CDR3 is CASGGEGEQFF. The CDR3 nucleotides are TGTGCCAGCGGCGGGGAAGGGGAGCAGTTCTTC.

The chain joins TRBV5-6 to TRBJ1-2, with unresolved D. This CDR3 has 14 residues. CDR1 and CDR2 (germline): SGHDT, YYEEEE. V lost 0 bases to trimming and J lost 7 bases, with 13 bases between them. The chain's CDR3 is CASSLGVMERGYTF. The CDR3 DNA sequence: TGTGCCAGCAGCTTGGGGGTGATGGAGCGTGGCTACACCTTC.

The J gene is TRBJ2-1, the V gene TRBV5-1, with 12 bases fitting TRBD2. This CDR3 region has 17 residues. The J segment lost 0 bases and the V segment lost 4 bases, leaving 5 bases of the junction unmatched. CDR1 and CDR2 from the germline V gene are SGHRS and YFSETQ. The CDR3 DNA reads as TGCGCCAGCAGCGCGACTAGCGGGAGCACCTCCTACAATGAGCAGTTCTTC. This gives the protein CASSATSGSTSYNEQFF.